These 21 T cell receptor beta chains originate from one sample sequenced in a study of T cell responses to AZD1222 COVID-19 vaccine. TCRdb keeps only in-frame clones here, not all; method: immunoSEQ multiplex PCR. The sample has a few hundred thousand clones, 85% to 95% seen once; the top ten hold 0.5% to 0.65%. This sample comprised peripheral blood, obtained on day 0 of AZD1222 vaccination. Receptors originate from an adult in good health.

The rearrangement uses TRBV6-1 and TRBJ1-1, with 8 nucleotides matching TRBD1. J gave up 10 bases and V 3 bases, and 7 bases lay outside the gene matches. Germline assignment: CDR1 MNHNS and CDR2 SASEGT. There are 13 residues in the CDR3. The CDR3 reads CASSEGQGAVAFF. In DNA, the CDR3 is TGTGCCAGCAGTGAGGGGCAGGGGGCCGTAGCTTTCTTT.

The table lists this clone with a count of one. This chain uses TRBV3-1 (or the pseudogene TRBV3-2) with TRBJ2-1; 7 nucleotides match TRBD1. With 4 bases clipped from V and 13 bases from J, the junction kept 7 bases outside the gene matches. The CDR3 is 12 residues long. The germline V gene encodes CDR1 LGHDT and CDR2 YNNKEL (reference sequence). CDR3 region: CASSRPRQGQFF. For the CDR3, the DNA is TGTGCCAGCAGCCGTCCGAGACAGGGTCAGTTCTTC.

The gene calls are TRBV5-8 and TRBJ1-4; weak D call: TRBD1 (6 bases). The CDR3 is made up of 16 amino acids. Germline V lookup: CDR1 SGHTS, CDR2 YDEGEE. The V end was cut by 3 bases, the J end by 5 bases, with 17 bases between. The DNA of the CDR3 is TGTGCCAGCAGCTCCTGGCCCCGAGGGGGGAATGAAAAACTGTTTTTT. It translates to CASSSWPRGGNEKLFF.

This clone is a singleton in its sample. The V call is TRBV6-5, the J call TRBJ1-5, with TRBD1 as a possible D gene (6 bases). V dropped 0 bases and J dropped 3 bases, with 9 bases sitting between them. CDR1 MNHEY and CDR2 SVGAGI come from the germline V gene. The CDR3 covers 15 residues. The CDR3 DNA is TGTGCCAGCAGTTACTCCCACAGGGACAATCAGCCCCAGCATTTT. This sequence encodes CASSYSHRDNQPQHF.

The chain joins TRBV25-1 to TRBJ2-3; 8 bases align to TRBD2. V trimming: 6 bases; J trimming: 6 bases; junction bases outside the gene matches: 11. The CDR3 totals 15 residues. Germline V gene sequence: CDR1 MGHDK, CDR2 SYGVNS. CDR3 region: CASRRAGVAGDTQYF. As DNA, the CDR3 is TGTGCCAGCAGGAGAGCGGGAGTCGCTGGGGATACGCAGTATTTT.

This rearrangement joins TRBV6-5 to TRBJ2-2, with 7 bases fitting TRBD1. The trim removed 0 bases at V and 8 bases at J, leaving 6 bases unmatched. The CDR3 is 15 amino acids. In germline, CDR1 is MNHEY, CDR2 SVGAGI. The CDR3: CASSYSGQSTGELFF. CDR3 nucleotides: TGTGCCAGCAGTTACTCGGGACAGAGCACTGGGGAGCTGTTTTTT.

The chain joins TRBV2 to TRBJ2-1; D remains unclear. Germline V lookup: CDR1 SNHLY, CDR2 FYNNEI. The V gene lost 2 bases and the J gene lost 7 bases, with 15 bases spanning the gap. This CDR3 is built from 15 residues. This CDR3 is CASSERSLPGNEQFF. CDR3 nucleotides: TGTGCCAGCAGTGAAAGGAGTCTCCCCGGAAATGAGCAGTTCTTC.

The rearrangement uses TRBV6-5 and TRBJ1-1; D not resolved. CDR1 and CDR2 (germline): MNHEY, SVGAGI. Trimming stripped 9 bases from V and 7 bases from J, with 18 bases between. This CDR3 is 13 amino acids long. DNA of the CDR3: TGTGCCAGGATACAAGAATTAGGGAGTGAAGCTTTCTTT. Residues: CARIQELGSEAFF.

CDR3 region: CASSPLSSDEQFF. The CDR3 nucleotides read TGTGCCAGCAGTCCTCTCTCCTCCGATGAGCAGTTCTTC. This chain links TRBV27 with TRBJ2-1; D call uncertain. Germline V lookup: CDR1 MNHEY, CDR2 SMNVEV (reference sequence). V was trimmed by 5 bases and J by 8 bases, leaving 13 bases between them. The CDR3 totals 13 residues.

The rearrangement links TRBV28 to TRBJ2-7; D call uncertain. This CDR3 has 14 residues. Trimming shortened V by 5 bases and J by 7 bases, and 18 bases separated the two germline ends. Germline loops: CDR1 MDHEN, CDR2 SYDVKM. Here the CDR3 DNA reads TGTGCCAGCAGTACTCTCGGCCCTGGGCGGGAGCAGTACTTC. Translation: CASSTLGPGREQYF.

The chain joins TRBV19 to TRBJ1-1, with TRBD1 matching over 8 bases. V shed 9 bases, J shed 5 bases, and the junction held 11 bases outside the gene matches. Germline-derived CDR1 and CDR2 are LNHDA and SQIVND (reference sequence). This CDR3 contains 14 residues. Here the CDR3 reads CASYRTGSVTEAFF. DNA of the CDR3: TGTGCCAGCTATAGGACAGGGTCAGTAACTGAAGCTTTCTTT.

The rearrangement joins TRBV6-5 to TRBJ2-7, with D tentatively TRBD2 (5 bases). In germline, CDR1 is MNHEY, CDR2 SVGAGI. The CDR3 loop spans 15 amino acids. V was trimmed by 0 bases and J by 2 bases, leaving 11 bases between them. CDR3 sequence (DNA): TGTGCCAGCAGTTACTCAGGGAGTGATGCCTACGAGCAGTACTTC. Residues: CASSYSGSDAYEQYF.

The chain links TRBV19 to TRBJ1-1; D not resolved. The V and J ends lost 4 bases and 1 base respectively, with 10 bases between them. CDR1 and CDR2 (germline): LNHDA, SQIVND (reference sequence). The CDR3 has 14 amino acids. As DNA, the CDR3 is TGTGCCAGTAGTACGATAGCGGGGAACACTGAAGCTTTCTTT. This gives the protein CASSTIAGNTEAFF.

The chain uses TRBV27 and TRBJ2-2; D might be TRBD1 (5 bases). Germline V gene lookup returns CDR1 MNHEY and CDR2 SMNVEV (reference sequence). There are 13 residues in the CDR3. V dropped 4 bases and J dropped 6 bases, with 9 bases sitting between them. The CDR3 DNA follows: TGTGCCAGCAGTTCGCAGGGCGCCGGGGAGCTGTTTTTT. Protein product: CASSSQGAGELFF.

This sequence joins TRBV7-9 and TRBJ1-1; tentative D call: TRBD1 (6 bases). The germline V gene encodes CDR1 SEHNR and CDR2 FQNEAQ (reference sequence). This CDR3 is built from 13 residues. Trimming stripped 5 bases from V and 1 base from J, with 8 bases between. CDR3 protein: CASSKGGNTEAFF. The CDR3 nucleotides are TGTGCCAGCAGCAAGGGGGGGAACACTGAAGCTTTCTTT.

Comment on this clone: One end of the junction varies from germline; a read error may be responsible. In DNA, the CDR3 is TGTGCCAGGAGTGGAGGGGGCCCGGGAACTGAAGCTTTCTTT. Translating gives CARSGGGPGTEAFF. This sequence joins TRBV25-1 and TRBJ1-1, with 7 bases identical to TRBD1. CDR3 length equals 14 residues. Per the germline V gene, CDR1 is MGHDK and CDR2 is SYGVNS.

The rearrangement uses TRBV28 and TRBJ1-2; 9 bases align to TRBD1. The CDR3 sequence is 14 residues long. The V gene end was trimmed by 5 bases and the J gene end by 8 bases; junction bases not matched to a gene: 9. Germline values: CDR1 MDHEN, CDR2 SYDVKM. The CDR3 sequence: CASSTPRDRDGYTF. The CDR3 region has the DNA TGTGCCAGCAGTACACCCCGGGACAGGGACGGCTACACCTTC.

The chain carries TRBV28 and TRBJ2-6; TRBD2 is a possible D gene (6 bases). Germline V gives CDR1 MDHEN, CDR2 SYDVKM. This CDR3 has 15 amino acids. The V and J ends lost 3 bases and 2 bases respectively, with 8 bases between them. The CDR3: CASSFPGAGANVLTF. The CDR3 region has the DNA TGTGCCAGCAGTTTCCCGGGGGCTGGGGCCAACGTCCTGACTTTC.

This clone has just one count. This sequence joins TRBV6-5 and TRBJ2-7; 8 nucleotides align to TRBD1. This CDR3 has 14 residues. Germline-derived CDR1 and CDR2 are MNHEY and SVGAGI. The V and J ends lost 5 bases and 3 bases, in that order; junction bases with no gene match: 6. CDR3 amino acids: CASSRDRSFYEQYF. CDR3 nucleotide sequence: TGTGCCAGCAGTAGGGACAGGTCGTTCTACGAGCAGTACTTC.

This sequence joins TRBV28 and TRBJ1-2; no reliable D call. Trimming left V 3 bases short and J 5 bases short, with 4 bases between. The CDR3 sequence is 11 residues long. Germline-derived CDR1 and CDR2 are MDHEN and SYDVKM. The CDR3 here is CASSLQYGYTF. CDR3 bases: TGTGCCAGCAGTTTGCAGTATGGCTACACCTTC.

J is TRBJ1-6 and V is TRBV7-8; 8 bases fit TRBD1. With 2 bases clipped from V and 7 bases from J, the junction kept 4 bases outside the gene matches. The CDR3 is 15 residues long. Germline V gene data show CDR1 as SGHVS and CDR2 as FQNEAQ. CDR3 nucleotides: TGTGCCAGCAGCTTAAATAGGACAGGGAATTCACCCCTCCACTTT. It translates to CASSLNRTGNSPLHF.